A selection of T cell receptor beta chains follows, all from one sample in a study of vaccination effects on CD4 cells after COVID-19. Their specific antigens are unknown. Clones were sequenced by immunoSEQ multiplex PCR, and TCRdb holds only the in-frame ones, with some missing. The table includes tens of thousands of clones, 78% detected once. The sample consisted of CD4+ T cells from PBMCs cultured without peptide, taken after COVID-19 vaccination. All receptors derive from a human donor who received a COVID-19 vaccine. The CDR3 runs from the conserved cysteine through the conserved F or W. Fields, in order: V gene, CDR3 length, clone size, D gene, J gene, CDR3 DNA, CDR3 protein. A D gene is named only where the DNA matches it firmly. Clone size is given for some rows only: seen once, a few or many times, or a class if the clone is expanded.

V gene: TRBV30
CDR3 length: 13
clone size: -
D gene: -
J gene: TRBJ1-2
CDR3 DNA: TGTGCCTGGAGTGTACGAGGTGACTATGGCTACACCTTC
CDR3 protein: CAWSVRGDYGYTF

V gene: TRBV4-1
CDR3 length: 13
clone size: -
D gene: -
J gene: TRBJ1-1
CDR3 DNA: TGCGCCAGCAGGCGGGGGCAGAGTACTGAAGCTTTCTTT
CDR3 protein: CASRRGQSTEAFF

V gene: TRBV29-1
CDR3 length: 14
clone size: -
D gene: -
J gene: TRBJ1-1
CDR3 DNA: TGCAGCGTGTCTTCAACAGGGAGTAGCACTGAAGCTTTCTTT
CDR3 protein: CSVSSTGSSTEAFF

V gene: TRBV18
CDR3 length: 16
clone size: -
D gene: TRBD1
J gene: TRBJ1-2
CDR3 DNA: TGTGCCAGCTCACTTGAATTTACAGGGGTTGGTGATGGCTACACCTTC
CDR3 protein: CASSLEFTGVGDGYTF

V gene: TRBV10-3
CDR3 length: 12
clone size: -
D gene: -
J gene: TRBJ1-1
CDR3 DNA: TGTGCCATCAGTGAGTCGCCTGCGACATTATTCTTT
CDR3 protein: CAISESPATLFF

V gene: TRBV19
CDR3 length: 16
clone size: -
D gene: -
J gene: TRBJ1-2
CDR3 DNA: TGTGCCAGTAGTATAGATCTGCAGGGCCGGAACTATGGCTACACCTTC
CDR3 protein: CASSIDLQGRNYGYTF

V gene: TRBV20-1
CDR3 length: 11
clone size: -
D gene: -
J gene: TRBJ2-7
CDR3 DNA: TGCAGTGCTAAGAGCGGACACGAGCAGTACTTC
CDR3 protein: CSAKSGHEQYF

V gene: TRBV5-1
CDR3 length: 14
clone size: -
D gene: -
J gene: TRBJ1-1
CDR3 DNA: TGCGCCAGCAGCCGAGAGTCTTTAAACACTGAAGCTTTCTTT
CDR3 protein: CASSRESLNTEAFF

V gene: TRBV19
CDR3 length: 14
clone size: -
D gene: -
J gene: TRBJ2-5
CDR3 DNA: TGTGCCAGTAGTATGACCGTGGGGAAAGAGACCCAGTACTTC
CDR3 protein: CASSMTVGKETQYF

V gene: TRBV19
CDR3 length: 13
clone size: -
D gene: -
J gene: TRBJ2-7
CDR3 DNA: TGTGCCAGTAGTTCCAACGACGGATACGAGCAGTACTTC
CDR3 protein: CASSSNDGYEQYF

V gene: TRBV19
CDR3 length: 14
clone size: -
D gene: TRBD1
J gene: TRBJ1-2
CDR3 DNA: TGTGCCAGTAGTAAAAGACAGGGGCTTGACGGCTACACCTTC
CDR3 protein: CASSKRQGLDGYTF

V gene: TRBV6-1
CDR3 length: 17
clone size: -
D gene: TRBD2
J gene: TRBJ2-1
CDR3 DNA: TGTGCCAGCAGTGAAATGTGGAGCGGGGGGGCCCGGAATGAGCAGTTCTTC
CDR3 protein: CASSEMWSGGARNEQFF

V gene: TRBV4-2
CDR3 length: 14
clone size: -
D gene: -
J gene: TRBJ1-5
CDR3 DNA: TGTGCCAGCAGCCAAGGACAGGATTTGCAGCCCCAGCATTTT
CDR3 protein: CASSQGQDLQPQHF

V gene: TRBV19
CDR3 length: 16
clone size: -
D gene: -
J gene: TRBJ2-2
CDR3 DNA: TGTGCCAGTAGGATTCGAACGGGACCGAACACCGGGGAGCTGTTTTTT
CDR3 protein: CASRIRTGPNTGELFF

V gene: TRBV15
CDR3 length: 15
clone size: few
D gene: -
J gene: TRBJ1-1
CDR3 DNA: TGTGCCACCAGCAGAGACGGGGTCCCGAACACTGAAGCTTTCTTT
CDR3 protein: CATSRDGVPNTEAFF

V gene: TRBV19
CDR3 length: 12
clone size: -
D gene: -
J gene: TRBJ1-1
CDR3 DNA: TGTGCCAGTAGAGGGGGGAACACTGAAGCTTTCTTT
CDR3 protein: CASRGGNTEAFF

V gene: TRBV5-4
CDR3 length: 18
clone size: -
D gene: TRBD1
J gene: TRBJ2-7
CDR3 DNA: TGTGCCAGCAGCTTGAGGCCTTCGAGGACAGGGAGCTCCTACGAGCAGTACTTC
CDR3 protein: CASSLRPSRTGSSYEQYF

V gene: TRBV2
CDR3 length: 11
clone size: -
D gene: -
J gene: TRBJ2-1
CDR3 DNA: TGTGCCAGCAGTCCAAAGAATCAGCAGTTCTTC
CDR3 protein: CASSPKNQQFF